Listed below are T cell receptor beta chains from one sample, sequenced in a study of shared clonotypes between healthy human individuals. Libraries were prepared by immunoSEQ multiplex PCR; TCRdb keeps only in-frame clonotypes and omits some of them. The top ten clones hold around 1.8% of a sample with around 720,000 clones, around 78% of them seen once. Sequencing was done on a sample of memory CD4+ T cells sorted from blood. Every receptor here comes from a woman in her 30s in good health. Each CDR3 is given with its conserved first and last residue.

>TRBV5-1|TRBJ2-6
CASSRETGSGANVLTF
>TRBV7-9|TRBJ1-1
CASIPLRAKNTEAFF
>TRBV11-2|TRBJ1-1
CASSLDVPTEAFF
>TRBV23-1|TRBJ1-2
CASSQFASGKLDYGYTF
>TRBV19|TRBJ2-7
CASSIRYMSYEQYF
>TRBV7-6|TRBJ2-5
CASSPRRAETQYF
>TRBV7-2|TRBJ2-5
CASSLTLLAQQETQYF
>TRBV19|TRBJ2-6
CASSIDVPQRVGANVLTF
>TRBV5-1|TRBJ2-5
CASSRGTEAEFTQETQYF
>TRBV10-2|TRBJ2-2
CASSEVAGQSGELFF
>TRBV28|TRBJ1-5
CASSRFGFGNQPQHF
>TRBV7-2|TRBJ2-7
CASSSQGALSYEQYF
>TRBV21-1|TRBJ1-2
CASSKGPDNYGYTF
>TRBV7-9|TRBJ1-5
CASSLYTAANNQPQHF
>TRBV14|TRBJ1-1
CASSQEGVRDTEAFF
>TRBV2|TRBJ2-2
CASRMGLAGAGGELFF
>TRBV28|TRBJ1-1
CASSFSTGQGWTEAFF
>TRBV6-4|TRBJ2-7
CASLRRDGSYEQYF
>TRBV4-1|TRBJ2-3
CASSPRTSGTGSDTQYF
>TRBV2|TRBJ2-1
CASKIGAEGLGEQFF
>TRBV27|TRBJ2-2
CASSLTSGPGELFF
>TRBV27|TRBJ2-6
CASSLGSLSGANVLTF
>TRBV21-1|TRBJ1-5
CASSPRGKVNQPQHF
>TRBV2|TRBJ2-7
CASSGTSGSEQYF
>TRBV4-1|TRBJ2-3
CASSQRGSGTDTQYF
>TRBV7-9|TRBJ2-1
CASIPKANNEQFF
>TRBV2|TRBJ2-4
CASSEHPRIAKNIQYF